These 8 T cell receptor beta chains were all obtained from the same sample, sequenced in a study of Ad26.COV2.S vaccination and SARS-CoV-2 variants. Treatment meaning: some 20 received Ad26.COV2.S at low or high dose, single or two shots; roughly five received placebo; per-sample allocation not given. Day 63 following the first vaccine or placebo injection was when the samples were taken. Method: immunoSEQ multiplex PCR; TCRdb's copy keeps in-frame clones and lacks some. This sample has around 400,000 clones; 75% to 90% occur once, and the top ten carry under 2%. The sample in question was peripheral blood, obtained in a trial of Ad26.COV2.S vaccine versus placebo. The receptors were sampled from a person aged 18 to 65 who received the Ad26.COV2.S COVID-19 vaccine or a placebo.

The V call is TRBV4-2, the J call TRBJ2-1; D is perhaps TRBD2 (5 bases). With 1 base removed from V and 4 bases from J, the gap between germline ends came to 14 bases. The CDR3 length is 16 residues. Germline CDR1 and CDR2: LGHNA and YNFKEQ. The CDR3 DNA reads TGTGCCAGCAGCCAAGGCATGGCGGGCGCTTACAATGAGCAGTTCTTC. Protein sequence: CASSQGMAGAYNEQFF.

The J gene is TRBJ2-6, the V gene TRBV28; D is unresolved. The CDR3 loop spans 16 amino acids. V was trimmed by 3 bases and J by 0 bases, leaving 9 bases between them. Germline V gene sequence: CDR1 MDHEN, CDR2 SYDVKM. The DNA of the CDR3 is TGTGCCAGCAGTTTTGTAGGGAACTCTGGGGCCAACGTCCTGACTTTC. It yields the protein CASSFVGNSGANVLTF.

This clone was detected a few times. The CDR3 DNA is TGTGCCTGGAGTGGCAGGGCCAACTCTGGAAACACCATATATTTT. Translation: CAWSGRANSGNTIYF. The gene calls are TRBV30 and TRBJ1-3; possibly TRBD1 for D (5 bases). Trimming pared 1 base from V and 0 bases from J, leaving 10 bases between. Germline V gene sequence: CDR1 GTSNPN, CDR2 SVGIG (reference sequence). The CDR3 consists of 15 residues.

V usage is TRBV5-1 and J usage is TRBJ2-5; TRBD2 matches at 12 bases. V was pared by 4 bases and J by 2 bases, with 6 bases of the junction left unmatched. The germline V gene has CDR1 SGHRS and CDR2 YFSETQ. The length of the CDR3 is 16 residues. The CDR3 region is CASSEGLAGPQETQYF. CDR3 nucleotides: TGCGCCAGCAGCGAGGGACTAGCGGGTCCGCAAGAGACCCAGTACTTC.

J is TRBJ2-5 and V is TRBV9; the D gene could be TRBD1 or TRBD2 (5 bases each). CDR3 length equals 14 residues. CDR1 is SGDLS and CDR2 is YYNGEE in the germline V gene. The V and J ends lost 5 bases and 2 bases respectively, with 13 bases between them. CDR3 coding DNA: TGTGCCAGCAGTCCTTTGTGGGGGCAAGAGACCCAGTACTTC. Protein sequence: CASSPLWGQETQYF.

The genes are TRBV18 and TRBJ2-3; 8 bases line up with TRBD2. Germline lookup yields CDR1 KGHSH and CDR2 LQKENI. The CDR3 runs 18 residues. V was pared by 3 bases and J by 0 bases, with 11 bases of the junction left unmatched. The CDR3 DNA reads TGTGCCAGCTCACCCTTACCACTAGCGGAGGGAAGCACAGATACGCAGTATTTT. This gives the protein CASSPLPLAEGSTDTQYF. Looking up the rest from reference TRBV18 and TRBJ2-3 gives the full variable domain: NAGVMQNPRHLVRRRGQEARLRCSPMKGHSHVYWYRQLPEEGLKFMVYLQKENIIDESGMPKERFSAEFPKEGPSILRIQQVVRGDSAAYFCASSPLPLAEGSTDTQYFGPGTRLTVL.

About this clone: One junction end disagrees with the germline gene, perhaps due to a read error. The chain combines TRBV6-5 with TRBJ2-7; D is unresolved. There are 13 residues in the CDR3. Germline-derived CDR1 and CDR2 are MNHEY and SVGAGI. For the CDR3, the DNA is TGTGCCAGCAGTCTTCCACCCCCTGGAAGGCCCAACTTC. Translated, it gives CASSLPPPGRPNF.

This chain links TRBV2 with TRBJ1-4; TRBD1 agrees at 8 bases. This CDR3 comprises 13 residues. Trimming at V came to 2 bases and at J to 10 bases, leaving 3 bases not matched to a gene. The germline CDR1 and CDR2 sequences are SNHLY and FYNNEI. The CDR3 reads CASSETTGVKLFF. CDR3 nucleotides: TGTGCCAGCAGTGAAACGACAGGGGTAAAACTGTTTTTT.